This is a list of T cell receptor beta chains from one sample in a study of long-term antiretroviral therapy in people with HIV. The repertoire was sequenced with immunoSEQ multiplex PCR; TCRdb's copy has only in-frame clones and lacks some. The sample has some 28,000 clones, 75% to 95% seen once; the top ten hold about 4.5%. Here the sequenced sample was unsorted PBMCs, taken 5.2 years after starting antiretroviral therapy. The receptors come from a woman between 40 and 50 years old with HIV. Each CDR3 is given with its conserved first and last residue. Fields, in order: D gene, V gene, clone size, J gene, CDR3 protein, CDR3 DNA. A D gene is named only where the DNA matches it firmly. Expanded clones get a size class; other rows say once, few or many, or leave the size out.

TRBD1	TRBV4-2	once	TRBJ2-1	CASSQPPGQGVDEQFF	TGTGCCAGCAGCCAACCCCCGGGACAGGGGGTAGATGAGCAGTTCTTC
TRBD1	TRBV5-5	.	TRBJ2-7	CASSIGQGAYEQYF	TGTGCCAGCAGCATAGGACAGGGGGCCTACGAGCAGTACTTC
TRBD1	TRBV5-4	.	TRBJ2-2	CASSPKTGGSGELFF	TGTGCCAGCAGCCCAAAAACAGGGGGCTCCGGGGAGCTGTTTTTT
.	TRBV7-2	.	TRBJ2-6	CASSLAATRNSGANVLTF	TGTGCCAGCAGCTTAGCGGCGACTCGTAATTCTGGGGCCAACGTCCTGACTTTC
.	TRBV21-1	.	TRBJ2-3	CASSTLGETDTQYF	TGTGCCAGCAGCACACTAGGGGAGACAGATACGCAGTATTTT
TRBD2	TRBV7-9	.	TRBJ2-2	CASSLEGLGTGELFF	TGTGCCAGCAGCTTAGAGGGACTAGGCACCGGGGAGCTGTTTTTT
TRBD2	TRBV11-3	.	TRBJ2-1	CASSLSGGPHNEQFF	TGTGCCAGCAGCTTATCGGGAGGGCCCCACAATGAGCAGTTCTTC
TRBD1	TRBV5-1	.	TRBJ2-7	CASRGTDKFYEQYF	TGCGCCAGTAGAGGGACAGACAAGTTCTACGAGCAGTACTTC
TRBD1	TRBV5-1	.	TRBJ2-1	CASSSGQGSYNEQFF	TGCGCCAGCAGCTCGGGACAGGGGAGCTACAATGAGCAGTTCTTC
.	TRBV9	.	TRBJ2-2	CASSLSPQGPNTGELFF	TGTGCCAGCAGCCTCTCCCCGCAGGGACCGAACACCGGGGAGCTGTTTTTT
.	TRBV2	.	TRBJ2-7	CASRDRGYEQYF	TGTGCCAGCAGGGACAGAGGATACGAGCAGTACTTC
.	TRBV4-1	.	TRBJ2-5	CASSQVGEETQYF	TGCGCCAGCAGCCAAGTAGGGGAAGAGACCCAGTACTTC
.	TRBV15	.	TRBJ2-7	CATSGGGIYEQYF	TGTGCCACCAGCGGAGGAGGGATTTACGAGCAGTACTTC
TRBD1	TRBV19	.	TRBJ1-6	CASSITGTAYSPLHF	TGTGCCAGTAGTATCACCGGGACAGCGTATTCACCCCTCCACTTT
.	TRBV15	.	TRBJ1-4	CATSWQGPPNEKLFF	TGTGCCACCAGTTGGCAGGGTCCGCCTAATGAAAAACTGTTTTTT
.	TRBV25-1	.	TRBJ1-2	CASSDGFYGYTF	TGTGCCAGCAGTGACGGCTTTTATGGCTACACCTTC